A single TCR beta chain is shown here with its context. The data were obtained in a study of blood T cell repertoires in COVID-19. The CDR3 runs 15 residues. J gave up 6 bases and V 3 bases, and 8 bases lay outside the gene matches. In germline, CDR1 is SGHTA, CDR2 FQGNSA. TCRdb's copy holds only in-frame clones and misses some; the assay was immunoSEQ multiplex PCR. The table includes some 150,000 clones, about 83% detected once. The sequenced sample was peripheral blood. The V gene is TRBV7-2, the J gene TRBJ2-1; 7 nucleotides line up with TRBD2. This clonotype was sampled from a human donor in a cohort sampled during active COVID-19. As DNA, the CDR3 is TGTGCCAGCAGCTTTGGGGGTAGGACTAGCAATGAGCAGTTCTTC. It specifies CASSFGGRTSNEQFF.